Reported below is one TCR beta chain. The antigen is unknown. A library of TCRbeta sequences, prepared with unique molecular identifiers, was generated. TCRdb independently ran MiXCR on the PCR reads; one entry per CDR3 protein. The sample includes about 830,000 distinct CDR3 sequences, 15% to 20% of them seen just once. The data derive from a study of T-cell reconstitution after alpha-beta-depleted transplantation in children. General study findings and limits: Some patients' high day-60 TCRbeta diversity was traced to surviving recipient T cells and thymic progenitors. The study reportedly traced alpha-beta T cells about two months after transplant to several hundred expanded graft clones. From newly produced T cells came most of the T-cell counts and diversity one year after transplant.

The origin of this receptor is a male patient between 5 and 17 years old who had a stem cell transplant for acute lymphoblastic leukemia, so the T cells may come from the graft donor. The sample consisted of PBMCs, mostly from graft donor cells, taken 360 days after TCRalphabeta/CD19-depleted stem cell transplant.

CDR3 loop: CASSFRSGLGLFF. The CDR3 bases are TGTGCCAGCAGTTTTAGGTCGGGGCTAGGGCTGTTTTTT. This chain uses TRBV12-3 or TRBV12-4 with TRBJ2-2; D possibly uses TRBD1 or TRBD2 (5 bases each). The CDR3 has 13 residues. Between the trimmed V and J ends, which lost 3 bases and 13 bases, there was a span of 15 bases.